Reported below is one TCR beta chain. Antigen unknown. The entry originates in a study of T cells in Graves' hyperthyroidism and ophthalmopathy. Study results and caveats: Model output signaled ophthalmopathy a median approximately 6 months ahead of onset. Among clonotypes expanded in thyroid above 0.001, most were also found in blood.

Amplification of TCR beta CDR3 regions used RNA as the template. First-round RT-PCR targeting the TCR CDR3 was performed with the HTBI primer set. TCRdb reanalysed the multiplex PCR reads using MiXCR and keeps one entry per CDR3 protein. The sample includes around 690,000 distinct CDR3 sequences, roughly 17% of them seen just once. Calling Graves' hyperthyroidism stable meant ophthalmopathy did not progress within 18 months. Each patient was aged 18 to 65 and had newly diagnosed hyperthyroidism of under 2 months' duration. The CDR3 is made up of 15 amino acids. With 3 bases removed from V and 0 bases from J, the gap between germline ends came to 9 bases. Germline CDR1 reads LGHNA; CDR2 reads YNFKEQ.

The V and J genes are TRBV4-2 and TRBJ2-1; D is perhaps TRBD2 (6 bases). The source is a man aged 50 or older with Graves' hyperthyroidism. The sample comprised blood. The CDR3 loop reads CASSQTRHSYNEQFF. Written as DNA, the CDR3 is TGTGCCAGCAGCCAGACTAGACACTCCTACAATGAGCAGTTCTTC.